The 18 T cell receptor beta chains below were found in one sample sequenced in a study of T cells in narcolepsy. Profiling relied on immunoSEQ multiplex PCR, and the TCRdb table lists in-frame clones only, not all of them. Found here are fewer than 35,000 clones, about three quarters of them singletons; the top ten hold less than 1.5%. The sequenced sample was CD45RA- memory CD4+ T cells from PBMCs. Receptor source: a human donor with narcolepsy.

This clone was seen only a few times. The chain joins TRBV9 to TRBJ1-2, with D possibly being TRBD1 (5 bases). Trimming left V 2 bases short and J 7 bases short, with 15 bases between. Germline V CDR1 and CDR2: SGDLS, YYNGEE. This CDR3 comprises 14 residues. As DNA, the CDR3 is TGTGCCAGCAGCGTGCCCGGGACCGCCGGTGGCTACACCTTC. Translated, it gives CASSVPGTAGGYTF.

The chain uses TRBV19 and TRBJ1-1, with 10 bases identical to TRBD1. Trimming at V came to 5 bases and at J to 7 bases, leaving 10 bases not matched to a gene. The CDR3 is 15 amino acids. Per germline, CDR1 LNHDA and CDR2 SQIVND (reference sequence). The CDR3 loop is CASSWDRGTWDEAFF. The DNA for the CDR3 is TGTGCCAGTAGTTGGGACAGGGGAACGTGGGATGAAGCTTTCTTT.

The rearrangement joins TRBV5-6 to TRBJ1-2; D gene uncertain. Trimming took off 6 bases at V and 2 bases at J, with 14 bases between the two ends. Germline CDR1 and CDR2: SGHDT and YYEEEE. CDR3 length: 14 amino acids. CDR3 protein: CASNRPSRNYGYTF. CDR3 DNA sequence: TGTGCCAGCAACCGGCCAAGTAGGAACTATGGCTACACCTTC.

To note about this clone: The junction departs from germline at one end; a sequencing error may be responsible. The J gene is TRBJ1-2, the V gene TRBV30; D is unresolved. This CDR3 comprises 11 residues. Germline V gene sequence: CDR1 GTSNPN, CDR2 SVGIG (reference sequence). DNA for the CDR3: TGTGCCTGGAGTCCGACCGATATCGCCTTCTTC. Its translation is CAWSPTDIAFF.

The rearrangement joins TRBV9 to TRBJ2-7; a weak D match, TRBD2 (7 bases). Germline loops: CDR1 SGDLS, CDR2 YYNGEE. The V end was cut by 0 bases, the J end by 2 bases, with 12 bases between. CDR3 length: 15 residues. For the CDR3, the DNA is TGTGCCAGCAGCGTAGGTCGCGGGGGCGCCTACGAGCAGTACTTC. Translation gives CASSVGRGGAYEQYF.

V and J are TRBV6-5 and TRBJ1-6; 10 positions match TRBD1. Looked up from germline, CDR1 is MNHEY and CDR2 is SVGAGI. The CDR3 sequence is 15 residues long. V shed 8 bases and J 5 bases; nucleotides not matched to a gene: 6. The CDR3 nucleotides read TGTGCCAGCCATTACGGGACAGGGGATAATTCACCCCTCCACTTT. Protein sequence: CASHYGTGDNSPLHF.

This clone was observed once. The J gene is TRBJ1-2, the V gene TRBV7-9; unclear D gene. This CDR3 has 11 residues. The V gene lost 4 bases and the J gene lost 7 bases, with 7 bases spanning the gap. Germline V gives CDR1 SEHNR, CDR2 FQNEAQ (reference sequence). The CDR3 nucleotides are TGTGCCAGCAGCTCCTCGGCTGGCTACACCTTC. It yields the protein CASSSSAGYTF.

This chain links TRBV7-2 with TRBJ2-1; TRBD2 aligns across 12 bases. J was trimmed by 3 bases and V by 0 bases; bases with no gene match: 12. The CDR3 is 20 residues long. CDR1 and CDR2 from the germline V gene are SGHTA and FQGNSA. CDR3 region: CASSLALGASGRASYNEQFF. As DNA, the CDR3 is TGTGCCAGCAGCTTAGCCCTAGGGGCTAGCGGGAGGGCCAGCTACAATGAGCAGTTCTTC.

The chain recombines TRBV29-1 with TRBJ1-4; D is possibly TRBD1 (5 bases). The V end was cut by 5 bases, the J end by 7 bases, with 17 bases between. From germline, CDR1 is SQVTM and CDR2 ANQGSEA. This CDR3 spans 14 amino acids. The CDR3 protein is CSVTVRGPAEKLFF. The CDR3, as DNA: TGCAGCGTTACTGTCCGGGGACCGGCTGAAAAACTGTTTTTT.

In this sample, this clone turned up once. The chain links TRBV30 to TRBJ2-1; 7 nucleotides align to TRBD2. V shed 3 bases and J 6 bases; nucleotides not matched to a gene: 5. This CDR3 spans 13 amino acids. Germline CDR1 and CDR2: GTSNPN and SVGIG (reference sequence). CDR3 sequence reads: CAWSGLGGNEQFF. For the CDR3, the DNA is TGTGCCTGGAGCGGACTAGGAGGCAATGAGCAGTTCTTC.

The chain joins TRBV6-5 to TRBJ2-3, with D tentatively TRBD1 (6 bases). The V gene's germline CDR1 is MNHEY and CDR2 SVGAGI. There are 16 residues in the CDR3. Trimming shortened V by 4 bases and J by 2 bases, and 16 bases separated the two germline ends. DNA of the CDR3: TGTGCCAGCAGTTCCCCCCGAGGACAGAACACAGATACGCAGTATTTT. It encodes CASSSPRGQNTDTQYF.

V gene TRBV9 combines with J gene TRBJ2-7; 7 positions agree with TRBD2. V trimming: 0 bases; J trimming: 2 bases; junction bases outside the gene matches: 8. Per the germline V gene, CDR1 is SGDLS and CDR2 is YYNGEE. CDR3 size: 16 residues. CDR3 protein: CASSVGGSGSTYEQYF. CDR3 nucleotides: TGTGCCAGCAGCGTAGGGGGTAGCGGGTCCACCTACGAGCAGTACTTC.

The CDR3 DNA reads as TGCGCCAGCAGCCCGGGACTAGCTGGGGGTGAGCAGTTCTTC. It is translated as CASSPGLAGGEQFF. This sequence joins TRBV5-1 and TRBJ2-1, with 9 bases fitting TRBD2. Germline V gene lookup returns CDR1 SGHRS and CDR2 YFSETQ. The CDR3 is 14 residues long. V lost 4 bases and J lost 9; bases outside the gene matches: 8.

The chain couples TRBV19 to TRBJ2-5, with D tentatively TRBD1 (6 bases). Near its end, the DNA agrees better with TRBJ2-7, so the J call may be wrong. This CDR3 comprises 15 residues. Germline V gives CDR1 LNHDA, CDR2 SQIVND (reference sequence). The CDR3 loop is CASSITTGLPGEQYF. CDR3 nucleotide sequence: TGTGCCAGTAGTATTACGACAGGTCTGCCGGGCGAGCAGTACTTC.

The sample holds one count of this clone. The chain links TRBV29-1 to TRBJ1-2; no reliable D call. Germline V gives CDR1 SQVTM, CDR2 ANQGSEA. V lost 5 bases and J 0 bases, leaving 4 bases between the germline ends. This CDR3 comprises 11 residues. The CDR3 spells CSVSANYGYTF. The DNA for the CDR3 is TGCAGCGTTTCGGCTAACTATGGCTACACCTTC.

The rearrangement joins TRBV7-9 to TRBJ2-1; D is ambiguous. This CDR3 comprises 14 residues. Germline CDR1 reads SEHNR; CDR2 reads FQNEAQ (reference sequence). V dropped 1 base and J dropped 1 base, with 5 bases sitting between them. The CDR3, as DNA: TGTGCCAGCAGCTTAGACAGTTCCTACAATGAGCAGTTCTTC. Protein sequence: CASSLDSSYNEQFF.

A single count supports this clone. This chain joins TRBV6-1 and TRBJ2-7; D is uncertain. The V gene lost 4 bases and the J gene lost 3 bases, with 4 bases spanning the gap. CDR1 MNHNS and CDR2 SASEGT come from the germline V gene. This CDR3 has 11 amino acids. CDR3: CASSGNYEQYF. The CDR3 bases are TGTGCCAGCAGTGGAAACTACGAGCAGTACTTC.

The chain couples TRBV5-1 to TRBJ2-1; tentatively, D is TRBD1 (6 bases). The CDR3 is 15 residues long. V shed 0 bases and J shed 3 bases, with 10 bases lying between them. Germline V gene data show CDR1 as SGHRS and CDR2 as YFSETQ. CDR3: CASSLEGTLYNEQFF. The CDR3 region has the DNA TGCGCCAGCAGCTTGGAAGGGACACTCTACAATGAGCAGTTCTTC.